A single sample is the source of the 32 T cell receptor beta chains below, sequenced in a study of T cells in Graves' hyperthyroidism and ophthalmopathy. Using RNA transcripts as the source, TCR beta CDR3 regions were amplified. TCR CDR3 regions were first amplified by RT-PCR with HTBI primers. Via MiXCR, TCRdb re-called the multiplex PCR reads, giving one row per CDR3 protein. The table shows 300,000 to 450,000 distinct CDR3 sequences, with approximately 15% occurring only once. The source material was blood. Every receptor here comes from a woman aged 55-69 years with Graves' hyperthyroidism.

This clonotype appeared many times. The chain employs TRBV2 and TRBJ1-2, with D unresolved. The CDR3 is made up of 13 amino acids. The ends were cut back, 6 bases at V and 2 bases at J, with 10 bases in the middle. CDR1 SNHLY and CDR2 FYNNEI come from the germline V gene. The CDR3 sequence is CASRADRNYGYTF. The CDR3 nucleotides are TGTGCCAGCAGAGCTGACCGAAACTATGGCTACACCTTC.

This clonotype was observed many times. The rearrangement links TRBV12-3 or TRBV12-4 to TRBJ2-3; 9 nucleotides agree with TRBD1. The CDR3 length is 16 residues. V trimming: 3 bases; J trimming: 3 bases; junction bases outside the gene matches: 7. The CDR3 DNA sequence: TGTGCCAGCAGTTTGATCGGGACAGGGTTGACAGATACGCAGTATTTT. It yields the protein CASSLIGTGLTDTQYF.

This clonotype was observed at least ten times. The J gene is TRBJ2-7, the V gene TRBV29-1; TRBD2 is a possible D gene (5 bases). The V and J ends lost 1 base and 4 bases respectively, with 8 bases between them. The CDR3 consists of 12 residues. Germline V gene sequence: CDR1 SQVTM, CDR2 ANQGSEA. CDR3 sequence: CSVEGGGYEQYF. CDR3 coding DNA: TGCAGCGTTGAAGGAGGAGGATACGAGCAGTACTTC.

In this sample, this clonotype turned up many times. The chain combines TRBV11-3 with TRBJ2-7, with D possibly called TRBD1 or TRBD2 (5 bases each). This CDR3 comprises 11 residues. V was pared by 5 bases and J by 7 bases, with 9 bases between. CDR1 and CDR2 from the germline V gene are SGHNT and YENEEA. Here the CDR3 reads CASSNWGEQYF. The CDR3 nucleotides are TGTGCCAGCAGCAATTGGGGGGAGCAGTACTTC.

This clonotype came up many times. The CDR3 region is CASQGLSNEKLFF. CDR3 DNA: TGTGCCAGCCAAGGGTTATCTAATGAAAAACTGTTTTTT. The rearrangement joins TRBV2 to TRBJ1-4; D ambiguous. The CDR3 runs to 13 residues. Trimming shortened V by 8 bases and J by 3 bases, and 10 bases separated the two germline ends. CDR1 is SNHLY and CDR2 is FYNNEI in the germline V gene.

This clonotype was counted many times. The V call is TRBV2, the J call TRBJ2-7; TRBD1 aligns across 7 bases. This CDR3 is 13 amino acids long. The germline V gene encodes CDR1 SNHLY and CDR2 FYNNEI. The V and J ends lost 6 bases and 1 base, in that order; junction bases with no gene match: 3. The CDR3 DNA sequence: TGTGCCAGCAGGGACAGGTGGTCCTACGAGCAGTACTTC. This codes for CASRDRWSYEQYF.

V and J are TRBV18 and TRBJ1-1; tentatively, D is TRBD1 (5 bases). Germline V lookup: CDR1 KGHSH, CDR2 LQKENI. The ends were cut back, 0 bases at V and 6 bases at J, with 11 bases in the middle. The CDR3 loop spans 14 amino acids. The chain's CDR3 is CASSPPAWGAEAFF. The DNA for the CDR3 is TGTGCCAGCTCACCACCGGCGTGGGGGGCTGAAGCTTTCTTT.

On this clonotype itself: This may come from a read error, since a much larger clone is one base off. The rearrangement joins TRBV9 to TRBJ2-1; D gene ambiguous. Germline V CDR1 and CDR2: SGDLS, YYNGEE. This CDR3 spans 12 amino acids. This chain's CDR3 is CASSHRHNERFF. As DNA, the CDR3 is TGTGCCAGCAGCCATAGGCACAATGAGCGGTTCTTC. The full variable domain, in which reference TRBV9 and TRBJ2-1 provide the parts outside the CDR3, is DSGVTQTPKHLITATGQRVTLRCSPRSGDLSVYWYQQSLDQGLQFLIQYYNGEERAKGNILERFSAQQFPDLHSELNLSSLELGDSALYFCASSHRHNERFFGPGTRLTVL.

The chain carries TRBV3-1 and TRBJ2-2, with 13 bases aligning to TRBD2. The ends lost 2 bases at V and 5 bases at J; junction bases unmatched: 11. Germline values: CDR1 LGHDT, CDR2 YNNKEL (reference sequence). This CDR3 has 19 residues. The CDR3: CASSQQPGLAGPGTGELFF. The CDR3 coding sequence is TGTGCCAGCAGCCAACAACCGGGACTAGCGGGACCAGGAACCGGGGAGCTGTTTTTT.

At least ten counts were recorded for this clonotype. CDR3 residues: CASSKPLFSGETQYF. The CDR3 nucleotides read TGTGCCAGCAGTAAACCATTGTTTAGCGGGGAGACCCAGTACTTC. J is TRBJ2-5 and V is TRBV6-4; 7 bases line up with TRBD2. Trimming took 5 bases from V and 5 from J; bases not matched to a gene: 11. Germline loops: CDR1 MRHNA, CDR2 SNTAGT. The CDR3 is 15 amino acids.

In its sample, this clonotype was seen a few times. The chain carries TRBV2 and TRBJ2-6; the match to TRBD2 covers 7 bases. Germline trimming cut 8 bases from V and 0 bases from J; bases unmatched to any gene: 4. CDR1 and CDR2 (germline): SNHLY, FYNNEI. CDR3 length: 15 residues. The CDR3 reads CASGGGSSGANVLTF. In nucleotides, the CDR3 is TGTGCCAGCGGGGGGGGGAGCTCTGGGGCCAACGTCCTGACTTTC. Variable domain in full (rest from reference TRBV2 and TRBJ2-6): EPEVTQTPSHQVTQMGQEVILRCVPISNHLYFYWYRQILGQKVEFLVSFYNNEISEKSEIFDDQFSVERPDGSNFTLKIRSTKLEDSAMYFCASGGGSSGANVLTFGAGSRLTVL.

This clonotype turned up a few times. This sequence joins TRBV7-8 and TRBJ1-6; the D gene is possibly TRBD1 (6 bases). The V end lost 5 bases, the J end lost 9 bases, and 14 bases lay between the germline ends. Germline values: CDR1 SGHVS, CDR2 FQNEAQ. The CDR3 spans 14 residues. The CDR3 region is CASSPTGLGSPLHF. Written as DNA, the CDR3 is TGTGCCAGCAGCCCTACAGGGTTGGGTTCACCCCTCCACTTT.

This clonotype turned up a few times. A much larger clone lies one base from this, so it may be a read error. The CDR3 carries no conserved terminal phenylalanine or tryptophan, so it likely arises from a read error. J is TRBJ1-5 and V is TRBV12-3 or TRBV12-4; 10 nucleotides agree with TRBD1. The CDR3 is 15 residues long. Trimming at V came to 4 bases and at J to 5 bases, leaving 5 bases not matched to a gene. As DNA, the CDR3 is TGTGCCAGCAGTTCACCCGGGACAGGGGATCAGCCCCAGCATCTT. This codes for CASSSPGTGDQPQHL.

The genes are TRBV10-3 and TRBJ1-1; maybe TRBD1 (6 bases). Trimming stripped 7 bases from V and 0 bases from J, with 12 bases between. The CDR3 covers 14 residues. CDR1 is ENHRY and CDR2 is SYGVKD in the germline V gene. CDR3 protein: CAITRTEMNTEAFF. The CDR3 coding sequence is TGTGCCATCACTCGGACAGAGATGAACACTGAAGCTTTCTTT.

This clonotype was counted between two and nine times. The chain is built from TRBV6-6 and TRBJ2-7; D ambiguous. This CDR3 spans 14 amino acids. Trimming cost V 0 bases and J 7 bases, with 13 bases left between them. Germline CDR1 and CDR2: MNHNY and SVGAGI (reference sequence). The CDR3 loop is CASSYSLGKGEQYF. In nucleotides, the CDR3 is TGTGCCAGCAGTTACTCGCTGGGGAAAGGGGAGCAGTACTTC.

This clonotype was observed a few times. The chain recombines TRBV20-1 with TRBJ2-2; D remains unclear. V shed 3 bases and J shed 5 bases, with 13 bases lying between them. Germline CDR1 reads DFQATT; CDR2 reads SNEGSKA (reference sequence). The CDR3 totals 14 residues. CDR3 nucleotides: TGCAGTGCTAGTGGGCAGGCTGGGACCGGGGAGCTGTTTTTT. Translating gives CSASGQAGTGELFF.

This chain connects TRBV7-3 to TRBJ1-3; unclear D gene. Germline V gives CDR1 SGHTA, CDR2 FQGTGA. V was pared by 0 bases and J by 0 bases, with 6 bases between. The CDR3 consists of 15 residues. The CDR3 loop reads CASSLTGLSGNTIYF. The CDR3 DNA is TGTGCCAGCAGCTTAACGGGCCTCTCTGGAAACACCATATATTTT.

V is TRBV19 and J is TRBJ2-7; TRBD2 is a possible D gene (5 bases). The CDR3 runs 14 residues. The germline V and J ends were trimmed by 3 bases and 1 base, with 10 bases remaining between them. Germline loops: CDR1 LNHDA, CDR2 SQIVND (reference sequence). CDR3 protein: CASSIGVTSYEQYF. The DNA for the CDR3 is TGTGCCAGTAGTATCGGGGTTACTTCCTACGAGCAGTACTTC.

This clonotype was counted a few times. The CDR3: CASSFRGHHYEQYF. The DNA of the CDR3 is TGTGCCAGCAGCTTTAGGGGACACCACTACGAGCAGTACTTC. The chain is built from TRBV5-6 and TRBJ2-7; possibly TRBD1 for D (6 bases). From germline, CDR1 is SGHDT and CDR2 YYEEEE. V lost 2 bases and J 3 bases, leaving 12 bases between the germline ends. The CDR3 runs to 14 residues.

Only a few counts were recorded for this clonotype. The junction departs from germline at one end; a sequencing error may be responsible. CDR3 sequence (DNA): TGTGCCAGCAGCCCAAGAGCCCTATCCTGCGAGCAGTACTTC. Protein sequence: CASSPRALSCEQYF. The chain uses TRBV3-1 and TRBJ2-7; no clear D gene. This CDR3 has 14 residues. The germline V gene has CDR1 LGHDT and CDR2 YNNKEL (reference sequence).

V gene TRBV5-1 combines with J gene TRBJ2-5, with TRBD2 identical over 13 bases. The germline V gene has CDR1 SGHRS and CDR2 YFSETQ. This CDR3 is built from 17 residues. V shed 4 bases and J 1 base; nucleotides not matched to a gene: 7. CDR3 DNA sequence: TGCGCCAGCAGCAAATCTACTAGCGGGAGGGCCCAAGAGACCCAGTACTTC. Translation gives CASSKSTSGRAQETQYF.

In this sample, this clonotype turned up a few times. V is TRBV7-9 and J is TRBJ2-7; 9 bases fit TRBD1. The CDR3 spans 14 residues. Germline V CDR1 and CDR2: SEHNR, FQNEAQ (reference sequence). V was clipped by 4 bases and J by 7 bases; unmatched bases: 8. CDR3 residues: CASSYWDREGEQYF. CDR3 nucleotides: TGTGCCAGCAGCTATTGGGACAGGGAAGGTGAGCAGTACTTC.

The CDR3 DNA reads TGCGCCAGCAGCTTGGGAGCCACGAGCTCCTACAATGAGCAGTTCTTC. Its protein product is CASSLGATSSYNEQFF. The chain combines TRBV5-1 with TRBJ2-1, with unresolved D. Per germline, CDR1 SGHRS and CDR2 YFSETQ. The V end was cut by 0 bases, the J end by 0 bases, with 10 bases between. The CDR3 spans 16 residues. Filled out from reference TRBV5-1 and TRBJ2-1, the complete variable domain reads KAGVTQTPRYLIKTRGQQVTLSCSPISGHRSVSWYQQTPGQGLQFLFEYFSETQRNKGNFPGRFSGRQFSNSRSEMNVSTLELGDSALYLCASSLGATSSYNEQFFGPGTRLTVL.

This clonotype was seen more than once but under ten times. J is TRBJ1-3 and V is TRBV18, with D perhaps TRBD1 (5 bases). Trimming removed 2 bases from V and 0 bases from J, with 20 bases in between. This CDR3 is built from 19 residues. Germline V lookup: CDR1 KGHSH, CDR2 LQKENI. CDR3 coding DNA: TGTGCCAGCTCACCATACGCCGGGGACGCACTACTCTCTGGAAACACCATATATTTT. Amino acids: CASSPYAGDALLSGNTIYF.

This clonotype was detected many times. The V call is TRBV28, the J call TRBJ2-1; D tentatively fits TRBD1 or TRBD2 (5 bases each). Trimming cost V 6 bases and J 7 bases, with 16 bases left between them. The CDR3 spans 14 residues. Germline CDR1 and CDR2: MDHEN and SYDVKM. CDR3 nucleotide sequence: TGTGCCAGCAGGGTCACGGGACGTACGAATGAGCAGTTCTTC. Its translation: CASRVTGRTNEQFF.

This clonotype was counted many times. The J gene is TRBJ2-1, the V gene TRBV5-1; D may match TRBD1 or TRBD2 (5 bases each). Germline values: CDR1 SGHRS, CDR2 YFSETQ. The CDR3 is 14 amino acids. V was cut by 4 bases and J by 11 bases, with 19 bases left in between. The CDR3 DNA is TGCGCCAGCAGCCGGATACTGACAGAGGGAAAGCAGTTCTTC. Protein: CASSRILTEGKQFF.

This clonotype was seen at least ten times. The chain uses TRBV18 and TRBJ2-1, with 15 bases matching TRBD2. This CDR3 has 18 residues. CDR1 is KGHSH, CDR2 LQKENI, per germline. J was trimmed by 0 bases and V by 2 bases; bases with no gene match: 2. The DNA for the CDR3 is TGTGCCAGCTCACCAGGGACTAGCGGGGGGAGCTCCTACAATGAGCAGTTCTTC. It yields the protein CASSPGTSGGSSYNEQFF.

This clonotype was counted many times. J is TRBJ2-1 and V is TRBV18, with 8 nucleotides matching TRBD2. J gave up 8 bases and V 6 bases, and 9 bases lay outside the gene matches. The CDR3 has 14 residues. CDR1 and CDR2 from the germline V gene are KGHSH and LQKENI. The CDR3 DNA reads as TGTGCCAGCTCCCCCGGGACTAGTAGAGATGAGCAGTTCTTC. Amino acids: CASSPGTSRDEQFF.

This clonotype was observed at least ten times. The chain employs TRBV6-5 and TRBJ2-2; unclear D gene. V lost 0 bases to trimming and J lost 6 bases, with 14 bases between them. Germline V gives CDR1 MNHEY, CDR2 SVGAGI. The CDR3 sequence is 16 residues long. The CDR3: CASSYSIHTSAGELFF. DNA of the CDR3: TGTGCCAGCAGTTACTCGATTCACACGTCAGCCGGGGAGCTGTTTTTT.

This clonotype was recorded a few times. The CDR3 DNA reads TGTGCCAGCAGTCTGTACGGACAGGAGCAGTACTTC. Translation gives CASSLYGQEQYF. The chain joins TRBV12-3 or TRBV12-4 to TRBJ2-7; perhaps TRBD1 as D (6 bases). The CDR3 totals 12 residues. The V end lost 5 bases, the J end lost 7 bases, and 12 bases lay between the germline ends.

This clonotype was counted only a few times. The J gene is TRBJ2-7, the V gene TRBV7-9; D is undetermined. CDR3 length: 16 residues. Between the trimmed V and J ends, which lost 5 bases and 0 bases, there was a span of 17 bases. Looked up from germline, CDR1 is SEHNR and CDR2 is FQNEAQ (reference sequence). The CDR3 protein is CASSSPRQASSYEQYF. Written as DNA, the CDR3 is TGTGCCAGCAGCAGCCCACGGCAGGCGAGCTCCTACGAGCAGTACTTC.

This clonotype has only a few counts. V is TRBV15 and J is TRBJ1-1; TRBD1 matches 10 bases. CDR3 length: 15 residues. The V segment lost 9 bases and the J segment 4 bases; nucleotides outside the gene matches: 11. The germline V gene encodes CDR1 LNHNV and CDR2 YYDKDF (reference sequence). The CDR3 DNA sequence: TGTGCCACACGTCCCGGGACAGGGGTGGGCACTGAAGCTTTCTTT. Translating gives CATRPGTGVGTEAFF.